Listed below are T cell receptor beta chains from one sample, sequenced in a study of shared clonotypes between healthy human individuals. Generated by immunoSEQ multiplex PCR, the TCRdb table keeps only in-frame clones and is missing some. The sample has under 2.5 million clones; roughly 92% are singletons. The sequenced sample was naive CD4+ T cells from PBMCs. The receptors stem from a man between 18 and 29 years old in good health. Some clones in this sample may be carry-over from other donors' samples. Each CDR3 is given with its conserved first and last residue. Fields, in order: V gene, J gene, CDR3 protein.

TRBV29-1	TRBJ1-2	CSVRPDSAGYGYTF
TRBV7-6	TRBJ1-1	CASSIQRGRDTEAFF
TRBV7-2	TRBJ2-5	CASSLVTQETQYF
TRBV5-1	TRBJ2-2	CASVPLAGRAGELFF
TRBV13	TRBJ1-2	CASSFQEDTRTNYGYTF
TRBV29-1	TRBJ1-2	CSVAPPSDSLYGYTF
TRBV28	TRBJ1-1	CASSQPGGWTEAFF
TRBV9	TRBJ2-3	CASSVRDAGTQYF
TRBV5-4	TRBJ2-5	CASSPSHGWETQYF
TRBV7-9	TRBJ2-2	CASSLAGAYTGELFF
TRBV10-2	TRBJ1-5	CASSVGNSNQPQHF
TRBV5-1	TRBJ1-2	CASSITGGDYGYTF
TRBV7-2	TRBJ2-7	CASSLVRRYEQYF
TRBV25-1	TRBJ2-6	CASGPSGANVLTF
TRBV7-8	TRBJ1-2	CASTLTRDRGLSGYTF
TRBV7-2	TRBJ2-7	CASSLDTSGYEQYF
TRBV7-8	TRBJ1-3	CASSHELVLSGNTIYF
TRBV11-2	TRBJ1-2	CASSSADTEDF
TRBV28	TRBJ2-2	CASSSGVVSNTGELFF
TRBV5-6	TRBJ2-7	CASSLGGILVYEQYF
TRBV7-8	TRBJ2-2	CASSLAPRLGRTGELFF
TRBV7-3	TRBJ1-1	CASSPTGVNTEAFF
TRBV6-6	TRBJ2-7	CASSYFGGENEQYF
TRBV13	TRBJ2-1	CASSLATGTGGPGDNEQFF
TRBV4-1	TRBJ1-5	CASSQDQGGGNQPQHF
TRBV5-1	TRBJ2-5	CASSLGTSGRETQYF
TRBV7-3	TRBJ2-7	CTSSLTGAEWNEQYF
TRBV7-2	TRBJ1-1	CASSLEYGVGTEAFF
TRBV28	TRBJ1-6	CATTGQRAYYNSPLHF
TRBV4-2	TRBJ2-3	CASSRGGQSADTQYF
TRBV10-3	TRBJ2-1	CAISADSNEQFF
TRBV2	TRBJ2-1	CASRTVRAGGKDEQFF
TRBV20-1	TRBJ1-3	CSAISGAVRYF
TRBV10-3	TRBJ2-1	CAIRGGQGKDEQFF
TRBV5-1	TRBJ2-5	CASSNRGETQYF
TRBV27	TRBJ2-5	CASSLSGFGETQYF